Following are 27 T cell receptor beta chains from one sample sequenced in a study of radiotherapy plus CTLA-4 blockade in lung cancer. Sequenced by immunoSEQ multiplex PCR; TCRdb stores in-frame clones only, minus some. Of 55,000 to 70,000 clones detected, more than 60% appear once; the ten largest clones hold approximately 17%. The sequencing here drew on peripheral blood, taken from a patient treated with radiotherapy plus ipilimumab. The receptors derive from a human donor with non-small cell lung cancer who had a complete response to radiotherapy plus ipilimumab.

The chain employs TRBV7-2 and TRBJ1-2; a weak D match, TRBD1 (5 bases). CDR3 size: 13 residues. Germline loops: CDR1 SGHTA, CDR2 FQGNSA. Trimming left V 1 base short and J 8 bases short, with 11 bases between. CDR3 nucleotide sequence: TGTGCCAGCAGCTTAGACAGGATTATGGGCTACACCTTC. Encoded protein: CASSLDRIMGYTF. The whole variable domain, filled in from reference TRBV7-2 and TRBJ1-2, reads GAGVSQSPSNKVTEKGKDVELRCDPISGHTALYWYRQSLGQGLEFLIYFQGNSAPDKSGLPSDRFSAERTGGSVSTLTIQRTQQEDSAVYLCASSLDRIMGYTFGSGTRLTVV.

This clone was detected only once. This sequence joins TRBV28 and TRBJ2-7, with 7 nucleotides matching TRBD1. This CDR3 is built from 14 residues. Germline assignment: CDR1 MDHEN and CDR2 SYDVKM. V trimming: 6 bases; J trimming: 2 bases; junction bases outside the gene matches: 7. DNA for the CDR3: TGTGCCAGCAGCCGATATAGGGGGCCCTACGAGCAGTACGTC. Its protein is CASSRYRGPYEQYV.

This rearrangement joins TRBV6-1 to TRBJ1-1, with 7 bases matching TRBD1. The germline gives CDR1 MNHNS, CDR2 SASEGT. J lost 4 bases, V lost 8 bases, and 4 bases had no gene match. This CDR3 region has 12 residues. CDR3 sequence reads: CASDRVGTEAFF. For the CDR3, the DNA is TGTGCCAGCGACAGGGTTGGCACTGAAGCTTTCTTT.

The rearrangement links TRBV7-2 to TRBJ1-6; maybe TRBD1 (6 bases). V lost 5 bases and J 7 bases, leaving 15 bases between the germline ends. CDR1 and CDR2 (germline): SGHTA, FQGNSA. This CDR3 is 15 amino acids long. The CDR3 loop is CASSPLRGQNSPLHF. The CDR3 DNA sequence: TGTGCCAGCAGCCCCCTCCGGGGACAAAATTCACCCCTCCACTTT.

This clone was counted a few times. V usage is TRBV4-1 and J usage is TRBJ1-3, with D possibly matching TRBD1 (6 bases). CDR3 length: 17 amino acids. V was pared by 4 bases and J by 2 bases, with 18 bases between. Germline CDR1 and CDR2: MGHRA and YSYEKL. This CDR3 is CASSPIRGAQPGNTIYF. For the CDR3, the DNA is TGCGCCAGCAGCCCCATCCGGGGGGCTCAGCCTGGAAACACCATATATTTT.

This clone was detected a few times. The V call is TRBV4-1, the J call TRBJ1-4; D uncertain. This CDR3 is 17 amino acids long. V was trimmed by 0 bases and J by 2 bases, leaving 13 bases between them. Germline assignment: CDR1 MGHRA and CDR2 YSYEKL. The CDR3 protein is CASSQDIFALTNEKLFF. DNA for the CDR3: TGCGCCAGCAGCCAAGATATCTTCGCACTGACTAATGAAAAACTGTTTTTT.

This clone was observed once. The chain has TRBV2 and TRBJ2-4, with D perhaps TRBD2 (6 bases). Germline loops: CDR1 SNHLY, CDR2 FYNNEI. With 3 bases removed from V and 1 base from J, the gap between germline ends came to 10 bases. The CDR3 consists of 15 residues. The CDR3 spells CASSEGGIAKNIQYF. The CDR3 region has the DNA TGTGCCAGCAGTGAGGGGGGTATTGCCAAAAACATTCAGTACTTC.

This clone showed up just once. The rearrangement uses TRBV30 and TRBJ2-1; D is undetermined. The germline gives CDR1 GTSNPN, CDR2 SVGIG (reference sequence). V lost 5 bases and J lost 0, with 14 bases in between. CDR3 length equals 15 residues. This chain's CDR3 is CAWHQPPSSYNEQFF. The CDR3 DNA is TGTGCCTGGCACCAACCCCCCAGCTCCTACAATGAGCAGTTCTTC.

The rearrangement uses TRBV19 and TRBJ2-3; D gene unclear. The V gene lost 2 bases and the J gene lost 3 bases, with 12 bases spanning the gap. The CDR3 totals 15 residues. CDR1 is LNHDA, CDR2 SQIVND, per germline (reference sequence). CDR3 protein: CASSITPVLTDTQYF. As DNA, the CDR3 is TGTGCCAGTAGTATAACCCCGGTCCTAACAGATACGCAGTATTTT.

V is TRBV7-2 and J is TRBJ2-1, with D maybe TRBD2 (5 bases). The CDR3 runs 14 residues. The germline V gene has CDR1 SGHTA and CDR2 FQGNSA. The V and J ends lost 2 bases and 2 bases respectively, with 7 bases between them. CDR3 sequence (DNA): TGTGCCAGCAGCTTATCGAGGGCCTACAATGAGCAGTTCTTC. It specifies CASSLSRAYNEQFF. Drawing the rest from reference TRBV7-2 and TRBJ2-1, the complete variable domain is GAGVSQSPSNKVTEKGKDVELRCDPISGHTALYWYRQSLGQGLEFLIYFQGNSAPDKSGLPSDRFSAERTGGSVSTLTIQRTQQEDSAVYLCASSLSRAYNEQFFGPGTRLTVL.

This clone came up once. This CDR3 fails to terminate in the conserved phenylalanine or tryptophan, so it likely reflects a read error. The DNA is omitted, as the CDR3 cannot be located on it reliably, and the CDR3 follows TCRdb's listing. The chain uses TRBV9 and TRBJ2-7; the DNA was not compared with TRBD1, the D call given in the table. The CDR3 spans 14 amino acids, including both terminal residues. CDR1 SGDLS and CDR2 YYNGEE come from the germline V gene. The CDR3 loop is CASSVEGGTGSLSL.

The chain couples TRBV27 to TRBJ2-2; D gene ambiguous. The V gene lost 6 bases and the J gene lost 9 bases, with 11 bases spanning the gap. From germline, CDR1 is MNHEY and CDR2 SMNVEV (reference sequence). The CDR3 runs 12 residues. CDR3 in DNA: TGTGCCAGCAGCCACCGTAACTGGGAGCTGTTTTTT. It encodes CASSHRNWELFF.

This clone was seen a handful of times. V and J are TRBV10-3 and TRBJ2-5; TRBD1 is a possible D gene (5 bases). Germline V gene lookup returns CDR1 ENHRY and CDR2 SYGVKD. V dropped 0 bases and J dropped 4 bases, with 9 bases sitting between them. The CDR3 is 14 amino acids. The CDR3 is CAISESNQGETQYF. CDR3 DNA sequence: TGTGCCATCAGTGAGTCGAACCAGGGAGAGACCCAGTACTTC.

V is TRBV18 and J is TRBJ2-5, with 8 nucleotides matching TRBD1. The CDR3 is 15 amino acids. Germline lookup yields CDR1 KGHSH and CDR2 LQKENI. V dropped 2 bases and J dropped 11; count of bases not matched to a gene: 13. CDR3: CASSPYRDRTPEQYF. The CDR3 DNA reads TGTGCCAGCTCACCATATCGGGACAGGACACCGGAGCAGTACTTC.

The chain joins TRBV7-9 to TRBJ2-6, with 7 bases matching TRBD1. J was trimmed by 0 bases and V by 1 base; bases with no gene match: 3. The CDR3 loop spans 17 amino acids. Germline-derived CDR1 and CDR2 are SEHNR and FQNEAQ (reference sequence). CDR3 region: CASSLGQGSSGANVLTF. CDR3 DNA: TGTGCCAGCAGCTTAGGACAGGGAAGCTCTGGGGCCAACGTCCTGACTTTC.

The chain is built from TRBV5-1 and TRBJ2-6; 9 bases map to TRBD2. V lost 0 bases and J lost 3; bases outside the gene matches: 10. The CDR3 is 19 amino acids. Per the germline V gene, CDR1 is SGHRS and CDR2 is YFSETQ. Written as DNA, the CDR3 is TGCGCCAGCAGCTTGGTCGCGGGAGGGGTCTCTCGTGGGGCCAACGTCCTGACTTTC. Translated, it gives CASSLVAGGVSRGANVLTF.

The chain has TRBV15 and TRBJ2-1, with 7 bases that match TRBD2. This CDR3 has 16 amino acids. Germline V CDR1 and CDR2: LNHNV, YYDKDF (reference sequence). The V and J ends lost 5 bases and 6 bases, in that order; junction bases with no gene match: 13. The CDR3 nucleotides are TGTGCCACCAGCCCCCCTGGGAGGGTTCGGTTCAATGAGCAGTTCTTC. Amino acid sequence: CATSPPGRVRFNEQFF.

This clone is a singleton in its sample. The rearrangement joins TRBV5-1 to TRBJ2-2, with a tentative D call TRBD2 (6 bases). V dropped 4 bases and J dropped 5 bases, with 15 bases sitting between them. The CDR3 is 15 residues long. CDR1 is SGHRS and CDR2 is YFSETQ in the germline V gene. CDR3 bases: TGCGCCAGCAGCCCCGACTCGGGAGAGACCGGGGAGCTGTTTTTT. Its translation is CASSPDSGETGELFF.

J is TRBJ1-3 and V is TRBV7-8; perhaps TRBD1 as D (5 bases). The CDR3 has 16 amino acids. The germline V gene encodes CDR1 SGHVS and CDR2 FQNEAQ. V lost 7 bases to trimming and J lost 0 bases, with 16 bases between them. Here the CDR3 reads CASTLGARFSGNTIYF. The CDR3 DNA reads TGTGCCAGCACCCTAGGGGCCCGGTTCTCTGGAAACACCATATATTTT.

This sequence joins TRBV7-8 and TRBJ2-1, with a weak D call TRBD1 (6 bases). The germline V and J ends were trimmed by 5 bases and 9 bases, with 14 bases remaining between them. CDR1 is SGHVS, CDR2 FQNEAQ, per germline. The CDR3 has 13 residues. CDR3: CASSLRQVGEQFF. The DNA of the CDR3 is TGTGCCAGCAGCCTCCGACAGGTAGGTGAGCAGTTCTTC.

The chain links TRBV28 to TRBJ2-1; 7 bases match TRBD2. Germline V gene sequence: CDR1 MDHEN, CDR2 SYDVKM. The J segment lost 10 bases and the V segment lost 8 bases, leaving 8 bases of the junction unmatched. This CDR3 is built from 12 residues. CDR3 bases: TGTGCCAGCGCCCTTTTGCGGGGGGAGCAGTTCTTC. Protein sequence: CASALLRGEQFF.

The chain employs TRBV5-1 and TRBJ1-5; TRBD1 aligns across 7 bases. With 0 bases clipped from V and 2 bases from J, the junction kept 5 bases outside the gene matches. This CDR3 contains 16 residues. CDR1 is SGHRS and CDR2 is YFSETQ in the germline V gene. CDR3 bases: TGCGCCAGCAGCTTGGGACAGGGTCAAGGCAATCAGCCCCAGCATTTT. Amino acids: CASSLGQGQGNQPQHF. The variable domain in full, with the rest retrieved from reference TRBV5-1 and TRBJ1-5, is KAGVTQTPRYLIKTRGQQVTLSCSPISGHRSVSWYQQTPGQGLQFLFEYFSETQRNKGNFPGRFSGRQFSNSRSEMNVSTLELGDSALYLCASSLGQGQGNQPQHFGDGTRLSIL.

J is TRBJ1-2 and V is TRBV18; D remains unclear. The CDR3 spans 13 residues. CDR1 is KGHSH and CDR2 is LQKENI in the germline V gene. V dropped 3 bases and J dropped 8 bases, with 13 bases sitting between them. The CDR3 nucleotides read TGTGCCAGCTCACCTCTCCCGCGGGAGGGCTACACCTTC. Translated: CASSPLPREGYTF.

The chain joins TRBV5-6 to TRBJ1-2; weak D call: TRBD1 (6 bases). This CDR3 contains 15 residues. Trimming pared 1 base from V and 2 bases from J, leaving 12 bases between. Germline V gene sequence: CDR1 SGHDT, CDR2 YYEEEE. CDR3 DNA: TGTGCCAGCAGCTTGAGTTTCGGACAGAACTATGGCTACACCTTC. Protein product: CASSLSFGQNYGYTF.

Of note for this clone: The sample carries other DNA sequences with the same CDR3. The chain links TRBV5-4 to TRBJ1-2; weak D call: TRBD1 (5 bases). The V and J ends lost 2 bases and 4 bases respectively, with 6 bases between them. The CDR3 consists of 12 residues. Germline CDR1 is SGHNT and CDR2 is YYREEE (reference sequence). The CDR3 bases are TGTGCCAGCAGCTTAGACAGCTATGGCTACACCTTC. It codes for CASSLDSYGYTF.

The J gene is TRBJ2-1, the V gene TRBV2, with D perhaps matching TRBD2 (5 bases). V gave up 8 bases and J gave up 0 bases, with 8 bases separating them. This CDR3 has 13 residues. Germline lookup yields CDR1 SNHLY and CDR2 FYNNEI. The CDR3 is CASERSSYNEQFF. The CDR3, as DNA: TGTGCCAGCGAGCGGAGCTCCTACAATGAGCAGTTCTTC. Based on the CDR3 plus reference TRBV2 and TRBJ2-1, the full variable domain is EPEVTQTPSHQVTQMGQEVILRCVPISNHLYFYWYRQILGQKVEFLVSFYNNEISEKSEIFDDQFSVERPDGSNFTLKIRSTKLEDSAMYFCASERSSYNEQFFGPGTRLTVL.

This clone was seen a few times. The rearrangement joins TRBV7-2 to TRBJ1-2; 10 positions match TRBD1. The CDR3 is 15 residues long. CDR1 is SGHTA and CDR2 is FQGNSA in the germline V gene. V shed 2 bases, J shed 4 bases, and the junction held 4 bases outside the gene matches. In DNA, the CDR3 is TGTGCCAGCAGCTTATCTGGGACAGGGGCCTATGGCTACACCTTC. Translation gives CASSLSGTGAYGYTF.